Each of the 8 T cell receptor beta chains below was sequenced from the same sample in a study of blood T cell repertoires in COVID-19. Repertoires were generated with immunoSEQ multiplex PCR, while TCRdb's copy carries only in-frame clones and drops some. The repertoire holds about 280,000 clones, with just over 85% as singletons. The sequenced material came from peripheral blood. The receptor source for this set is a woman aged 25-40 years with active or convalescent COVID-19.

Comments on this clone: A junction end diverges from the germline sequence, so it may reflect a read error. The chain carries TRBV12-5 and TRBJ2-3; D might be TRBD2 (6 bases). The CDR3 loop spans 16 amino acids. Per the germline V gene, CDR1 is LGHNT and CDR2 is FRNRAP. The CDR3 sequence: CARGLVGKRGTDTQYF. The CDR3 DNA sequence: TGTGCTAGAGGTTTGGTAGGAAAGCGGGGCACAGATACGCAGTATTTT.

V usage is TRBV7-2 and J usage is TRBJ2-7, with D possibly being TRBD2 (6 bases). The CDR3 has 14 residues. Germline lookup yields CDR1 SGHTA and CDR2 FQGNSA. The V end lost 2 bases, the J end lost 4 bases, and 12 bases lay between the germline ends. DNA of the CDR3: TGTGCCAGCAGCTTATTACCGGGAGCATACGAGCAGTACTTC. It yields the protein CASSLLPGAYEQYF.

This chain links TRBV9 with TRBJ2-2; the match to TRBD1 covers 8 bases. V was clipped by 0 bases and J by 4 bases; unmatched bases: 5. The CDR3 runs to 16 residues. Germline CDR1 reads SGDLS; CDR2 reads YYNGEE. The CDR3 DNA sequence: TGTGCCAGCAGCGTAGGGACAGGGTTGAGCACCGGGGAGCTGTTTTTT. Its protein product is CASSVGTGLSTGELFF.

This chain uses TRBV18 with TRBJ1-3; the match to TRBD1 covers 8 bases. From germline, CDR1 is KGHSH and CDR2 LQKENI. CDR3 length equals 17 residues. The ends lost 3 bases at V and 2 bases at J; junction bases unmatched: 9. This chain's CDR3 is CASSPEGRGLAGNTIYF. CDR3 coding DNA: TGTGCCAGCTCACCTGAGGGCAGGGGGCTCGCTGGAAACACCATATATTTT.

J is TRBJ1-3 and V is TRBV13, with 9 nucleotides matching TRBD1. The CDR3 totals 20 residues. Germline V gene lookup returns CDR1 PRHDT and CDR2 FYEKMQ (reference sequence). The trim removed 0 bases at V and 0 bases at J, leaving 12 bases unmatched. DNA for the CDR3: TGTGCCAGCAGCTTAGGAAGGCTTCCGACAGGGGGAAACTCTGGAAACACCATATATTTT. Amino acid sequence: CASSLGRLPTGGNSGNTIYF.

The genes are TRBV27 and TRBJ1-5, with no clear D. Trimming took 4 bases from V and 4 from J, leaving 11 bases between them. Germline V gene data show CDR1 as MNHEY and CDR2 as SMNVEV (reference sequence). This CDR3 is built from 14 residues. The CDR3 loop reads CASSSGSGNQPQHF. The CDR3, as DNA: TGTGCCAGCAGTTCGGGTTCGGGGAATCAGCCCCAGCATTTT.

This clone was seen just once. This chain links TRBV19 with TRBJ1-1; D gene uncertain. This CDR3 spans 11 amino acids. The germline V and J ends were trimmed by 7 bases and 6 bases, with 9 bases remaining between them. Germline CDR1 reads LNHDA; CDR2 reads SQIVND (reference sequence). CDR3 DNA sequence: TGTGCCAGTAAAAACGTAGCTGAAGCTTTCTTT. The encoded protein is CASKNVAEAFF.

The genes are TRBV4-3 and TRBJ1-2; D gene unclear. The CDR3 loop spans 16 amino acids. CDR1 and CDR2 from the germline V gene are LGHNA and YSLEER. Deletions cut 0 bases from V and 4 bases from J, with 15 bases between. The CDR3 sequence is CASSQDRNDYSYGYTF. The CDR3 DNA follows: TGCGCCAGCAGCCAAGATAGAAACGACTACAGCTATGGCTACACCTTC.